The 25 T cell receptor beta chains in this list originate from one sample, sequenced in a study of blood T cells in healthy people across ages. Primed by a sample-barcoded 5' primer and a J-beta primer mix, a second PCR proceeded for about 6 to 12 cycles. TCRdb re-called the 5' RACE reads with MiXCR, one entry per CDR3 protein. The sample shows around 1.7 million distinct CDR3 sequences, approximately 28% of them seen only once. The sequenced sample was blood. The receptors come from a woman in her 30s in good health.

The rearrangement links TRBV12-3 or TRBV12-4 to TRBJ2-1, with 11 bases fitting TRBD2. There are 15 residues in the CDR3. With 3 bases clipped from V and 7 bases from J, the junction kept 5 bases outside the gene matches. In DNA form, the CDR3 reads TGTGCCAGCAGTTTCGGTAGCGGGAGGGCGAATGAGCAGTTCTTC. This translates into CASSFGSGRANEQFF.

The chain couples TRBV12-3 or TRBV12-4 to TRBJ2-5, with 11 bases aligning to TRBD2. The CDR3 has 18 residues. Trimming took 3 bases from V and 6 from J; bases not matched to a gene: 15. This CDR3 reads CASSFEFPSGGLSKTQYF. CDR3 bases: TGTGCCAGCAGTTTCGAGTTCCCTAGCGGGGGGCTTAGTAAGACCCAGTACTTC.

This clonotype turned up a few times. The chain recombines TRBV6-2 or TRBV6-3 with TRBJ1-2; no firm D call. The CDR3 loop spans 12 amino acids. V lost 2 bases and J 6 bases, leaving 7 bases between the germline ends. Germline CDR1 MNHEY, CDR2 SVGEGT. The CDR3 DNA sequence: TGTGCCAGCAGTTACGAGTTAAATGGCTACACCTTC. Residues: CASSYELNGYTF.

The genes are TRBV4-3 and TRBJ2-1, with 10 nucleotides matching TRBD2. The DNA matches TRBJ2-7 better at its end, which makes the J call doubtful. The CDR3 is made up of 23 amino acids. Germline CDR1 LGHNA, CDR2 YSLEER. CDR3 nucleotides: TGCGCCAGCAGCCAAGTTGTGACGCTCGGGGCTAGCGGGAGTCGGCGTTCCTACAATGAGCAGTACTTC. Protein sequence: CASSQVVTLGASGSRRSYNEQYF.

The rearrangement links TRBV9 to TRBJ2-1, with D hard to call. CDR3 length equals 13 residues. Looked up from germline, CDR1 is SGDLS and CDR2 is YYNGEE. V was trimmed by 6 bases and J by 3 bases, leaving 10 bases between them. The CDR3 DNA reads as TGTGCCAGCATCGCAGGAGTCTACAATGAGCAGTTCTTC. Translated: CASIAGVYNEQFF. The full variable domain, its missing parts supplied by reference TRBV9 and TRBJ2-1, is DSGVTQTPKHLITATGQRVTLRCSPRSGDLSVYWYQQSLDQGLQFLIQYYNGEERAKGNILERFSAQQFPDLHSELNLSSLELGDSALYFCASIAGVYNEQFFGPGTRLTVL.

This clonotype was observed at least ten times. The gene calls are TRBV20-1 and TRBJ2-3; D is perhaps TRBD1 or TRBD2 (5 bases each). V was clipped by 2 bases and J by 2 bases, with 26 bases between them. This CDR3 is built from 19 residues. Germline V lookup: CDR1 DFQATT, CDR2 SNEGSKA (reference sequence). The chain's CDR3 is CSARPGVYGGSSYTDTQYF. The DNA of the CDR3 is TGCAGTGCTAGACCAGGAGTCTATGGGGGATCCTCTTACACAGATACGCAGTATTTT.

This clonotype showed up just a few times. The chain employs TRBV5-5 and TRBJ2-3; no reliable D call. Germline values: CDR1 SGHKS, CDR2 YYEKEE (reference sequence). The ends were cut back, 6 bases at V and 0 bases at J, with 11 bases in the middle. This CDR3 contains 14 residues. This chain's CDR3 is CASNRRQSTDTQYF. The CDR3 DNA sequence: TGTGCCAGCAACCGAAGGCAGAGCACAGATACGCAGTATTTT.

This clonotype was seen a handful of times. The chain carries TRBV5-6 and TRBJ2-7, with D tentatively TRBD2 (5 bases). Trimming removed 2 bases at V and 2 bases at J, with 17 bases between. Germline loops: CDR1 SGHDT, CDR2 YYEEEE. The CDR3 spans 16 residues. CDR3 DNA sequence: TGTGCCAGCAGCTTAGAGGTGGGGAGCGCGACCTACGAGCAGTACTTC. It yields the protein CASSLEVGSATYEQYF.

The V call is TRBV5-6, the J call TRBJ2-2, with D maybe TRBD1 (6 bases). This CDR3 has 16 residues. Germline V lookup: CDR1 SGHDT, CDR2 YYEEEE. V lost 2 bases and J 1 base, leaving 12 bases between the germline ends. CDR3: CASSFKTGWNTGELFF. CDR3 in DNA: TGTGCCAGCAGCTTTAAAACAGGGTGGAACACCGGGGAGCTGTTTTTT.

The chain is built from TRBV5-1 and TRBJ1-1, with a tentative D call TRBD1 (6 bases). The V end lost 4 bases, the J end lost 4 bases, and 14 bases lay between the germline ends. In germline, CDR1 is SGHRS, CDR2 YFSETQ. The CDR3 totals 14 residues. As DNA, the CDR3 is TGCGCCAGCAGCCCTGGGGGCGGTCCCACTGAAGCTTTCTTT. Its protein is CASSPGGGPTEAFF.

This clonotype turned up a few times. V and J are TRBV12-3 or TRBV12-4 and TRBJ1-4, with D maybe TRBD1 (5 bases). V lost 4 bases and J 11 bases, leaving 17 bases between the germline ends. There are 14 residues in the CDR3. This CDR3 reads CASSSGTHRGKLFF. The CDR3 bases are TGTGCCAGCAGTTCCGGGACCCATCGGGGCAAACTGTTTTTT.

V usage is TRBV2 and J usage is TRBJ2-1, with D unclear. Germline CDR1 and CDR2: SNHLY and FYNNEI. There are 15 residues in the CDR3. Trimming cost V 1 base and J 3 bases, with 10 bases left between them. This chain's CDR3 is CASSEEDPNYNEQFF. The CDR3 region has the DNA TGTGCCAGCAGTGAAGAGGACCCCAACTACAATGAGCAGTTCTTC.

A few counts support this clonotype. This may be a read error: a much more frequent sequence differs by one nucleotide. The chain recombines TRBV3-1 with TRBJ2-6; TRBD1 agrees at 9 bases. Germline lookup yields CDR1 LGHDT and CDR2 YNNKEL (reference sequence). Trimming took 6 bases from V and 0 from J; bases not matched to a gene: 3. The CDR3 totals 16 residues. CDR3 nucleotides: TGTGCCAGCAGACCGGGACAGGGCTCTGGGGCCAACGTCCTGACTTTC. Amino acid sequence: CASRPGQGSGANVLTF.

The table lists this clonotype with many counts. The chain joins TRBV7-9 to TRBJ2-5; the match to TRBD2 covers 7 bases. Germline values: CDR1 SEHNR, CDR2 FQNEAQ (reference sequence). There are 16 residues in the CDR3. J was trimmed by 5 bases and V by 1 base; bases with no gene match: 10. The CDR3 spells CASSLVVGGISETQYF. The CDR3, as DNA: TGTGCCAGCAGCTTAGTCGTGGGAGGGATTTCGGAGACCCAGTACTTC.

About this clonotype: An end of the junction differs from the germline gene, which may be a read error. The chain carries TRBV18 and TRBJ1-2; perhaps TRBD1 as D (5 bases). From germline, CDR1 is KGHSH and CDR2 LQKENI. CDR3 length: 16 amino acids. CDR3 in amino acids: CASPPSGQKLNYGYTF. In DNA form, the CDR3 reads TGTGCCAGCCCACCTTCGGGGCAGAAACTCAACTATGGCTACACCTTC.

The chain carries TRBV2 and TRBJ1-5; D might be TRBD1 (6 bases). CDR3 size: 15 residues. V lost 8 bases to trimming and J lost 7 bases, with 21 bases between them. CDR1 and CDR2 from the germline V gene are SNHLY and FYNNEI. CDR3 bases: TGTGCCAGCTTACCCGGGACCAAAAGGGGGCAGCCCCAGCATTTT. This translates into CASLPGTKRGQPQHF.

This clonotype occurred a few times. This rearrangement joins TRBV29-1 to TRBJ2-5; 9 bases agree with TRBD2. The J segment lost 0 bases and the V segment lost 7 bases, leaving 6 bases of the junction unmatched. The CDR3 is 14 residues long. Germline V gene data show CDR1 as SQVTM and CDR2 as ANQGSEA. The CDR3 sequence is CSADLAGYQETQYF. The DNA of the CDR3 is TGCAGCGCAGACCTAGCGGGGTACCAAGAGACCCAGTACTTC.

The J gene is TRBJ2-6, the V gene TRBV5-1; unclear D gene. The CDR3 runs to 16 residues. V was trimmed by 0 bases and J by 1 base, leaving 8 bases between them. The germline CDR1 and CDR2 sequences are SGHRS and YFSETQ. The CDR3 DNA reads TGCGCCAGCAGCTTGGCCATTGGATCTGGGGCCAACGTCCTGACTTTC. It specifies CASSLAIGSGANVLTF.

The genes are TRBV3-1 and TRBJ2-3; D could derive from TRBD1 or TRBD2 (6 bases each). CDR3 length equals 15 residues. Trimming pared 4 bases from V and 6 bases from J, leaving 17 bases between. Germline V lookup: CDR1 LGHDT, CDR2 YNNKEL (reference sequence). The CDR3 coding sequence is TGTGCCAGCAGCCTCGGGACTCTGGGGGCGGATACGCAGTATTTT. Translation: CASSLGTLGADTQYF.

The chain employs TRBV20-1 and TRBJ2-1; 13 bases are a match to TRBD2. The trim removed 5 bases at V and 4 bases at J, leaving 8 bases unmatched. This CDR3 has 16 amino acids. Germline assignment: CDR1 DFQATT and CDR2 SNEGSKA (reference sequence). The DNA for the CDR3 is TGCAGTGCTTTCCCGGGACTAGCGGGGAAATACAATGAGCAGTTCTTC. Its protein product is CSAFPGLAGKYNEQFF.

The chain carries TRBV4-1 and TRBJ1-3; D gene ambiguous. The CDR3 length is 13 residues. V was trimmed by 0 bases and J by 4 bases, leaving 4 bases between them. Germline CDR1 reads MGHRA; CDR2 reads YSYEKL. CDR3 nucleotides: TGCGCCAGCAGCCAAGATAAGGGAAACACCATATATTTT. Translated: CASSQDKGNTIYF.

Only a few counts were recorded for this clonotype. The J gene is TRBJ2-2, the V gene TRBV6-5, with a tentative D call TRBD1 (6 bases). The CDR3 consists of 16 residues. Germline V gene sequence: CDR1 MNHEY, CDR2 SVGAGI. Trimming stripped 0 bases from V and 2 bases from J, with 10 bases between. The CDR3 spells CASSYSWTANTGELFF. The CDR3 nucleotides read TGTGCCAGCAGTTACTCCTGGACAGCTAACACCGGGGAGCTGTTTTTT.

This clonotype was seen a handful of times. The chain recombines TRBV6-6 with TRBJ2-7; possibly TRBD1 for D (5 bases). V was cut by 2 bases and J by 6 bases, with 11 bases left in between. This CDR3 is built from 13 residues. Germline V gene lookup returns CDR1 MNHNY and CDR2 SVGAGI (reference sequence). The CDR3 reads CASSYGRQGEQYF. CDR3 sequence (DNA): TGTGCCAGCAGTTACGGCCGCCAGGGCGAGCAGTACTTC.

Only a few counts were recorded for this clonotype. The V gene is TRBV3-1, the J gene TRBJ2-1, with 9 positions matching TRBD1. Germline V gene data show CDR1 as LGHDT and CDR2 as YNNKEL (reference sequence). The CDR3 spans 15 residues. V lost 3 bases, J lost 3 bases, and 3 bases stayed unmatched. The CDR3 here is CASSHETGGYNEQFF. CDR3 DNA sequence: TGTGCCAGCAGCCATGAGACAGGGGGCTACAATGAGCAGTTCTTC.

This clonotype came up a few times. This chain uses TRBV2 with TRBJ1-4; unclear D gene. The V and J ends lost 5 bases and 12 bases respectively, with 13 bases between them. This CDR3 has 12 amino acids. Germline CDR1 reads SNHLY; CDR2 reads FYNNEI. In nucleotides, the CDR3 is TGTGCCAGCAGTAACCAAGGGATAGAACTGTTTTTT. Its translation is CASSNQGIELFF.